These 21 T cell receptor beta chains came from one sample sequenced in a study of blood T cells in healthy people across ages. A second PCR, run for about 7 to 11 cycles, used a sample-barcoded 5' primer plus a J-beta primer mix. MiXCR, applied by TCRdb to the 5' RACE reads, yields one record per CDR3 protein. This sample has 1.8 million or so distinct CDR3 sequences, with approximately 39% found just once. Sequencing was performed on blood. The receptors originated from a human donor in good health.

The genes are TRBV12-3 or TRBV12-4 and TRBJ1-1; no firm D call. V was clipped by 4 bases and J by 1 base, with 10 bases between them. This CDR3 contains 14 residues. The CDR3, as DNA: TGTGCCAGCAGTTACGAGTGGCAGAACACTGAAGCTTTCTTT. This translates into CASSYEWQNTEAFF.

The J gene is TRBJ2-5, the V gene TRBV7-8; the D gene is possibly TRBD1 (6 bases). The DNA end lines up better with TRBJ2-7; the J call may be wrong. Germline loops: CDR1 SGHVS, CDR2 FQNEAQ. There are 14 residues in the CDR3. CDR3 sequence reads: CASSPGQAAPEQYF. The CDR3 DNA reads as TGTGCCAGCAGCCCGGGACAAGCGGCACCCGAGCAGTACTTC.

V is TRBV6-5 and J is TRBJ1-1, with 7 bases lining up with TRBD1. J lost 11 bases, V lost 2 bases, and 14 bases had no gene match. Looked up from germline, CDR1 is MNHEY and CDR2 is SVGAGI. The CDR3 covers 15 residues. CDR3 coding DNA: TGTGCCAGCAGTTACGTACCGAGTTGGGACAGTCGGGCTTTCTTT. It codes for CASSYVPSWDSRAFF.

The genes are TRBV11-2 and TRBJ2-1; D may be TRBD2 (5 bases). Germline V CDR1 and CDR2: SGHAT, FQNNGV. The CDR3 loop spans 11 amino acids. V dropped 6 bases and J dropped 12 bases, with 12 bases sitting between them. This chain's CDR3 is CASRLGSWQFF. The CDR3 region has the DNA TGTGCCAGCAGACTAGGGTCCTGGCAGTTCTTC.

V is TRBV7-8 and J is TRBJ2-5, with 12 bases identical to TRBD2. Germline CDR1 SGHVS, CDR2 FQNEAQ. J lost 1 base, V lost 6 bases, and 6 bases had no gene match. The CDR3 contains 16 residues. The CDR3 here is CASSDTSGGIQETQYF. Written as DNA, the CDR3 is TGTGCCAGCAGTGATACTAGCGGGGGGATCCAAGAGACCCAGTACTTC.

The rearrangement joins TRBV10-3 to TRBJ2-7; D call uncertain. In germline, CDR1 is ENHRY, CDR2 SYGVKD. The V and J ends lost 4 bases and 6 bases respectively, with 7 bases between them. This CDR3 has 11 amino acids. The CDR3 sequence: CAISAFVEQYF. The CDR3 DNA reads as TGTGCCATCAGTGCGTTTGTCGAGCAGTACTTC.

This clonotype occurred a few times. This chain's CDR3 is CASSQETGGGAYNEQFF. In nucleotides, the CDR3 is TGCGCCAGCAGCCAAGAAACTGGCGGGGGGGCATACAATGAGCAGTTCTTC. The gene calls are TRBV4-3 and TRBJ2-1; 9 bases map to TRBD2. CDR3 length equals 17 residues. The germline gives CDR1 LGHNA, CDR2 YSLEER. V lost 0 bases to trimming and J lost 4 bases; unmatched junction nucleotides: 7.

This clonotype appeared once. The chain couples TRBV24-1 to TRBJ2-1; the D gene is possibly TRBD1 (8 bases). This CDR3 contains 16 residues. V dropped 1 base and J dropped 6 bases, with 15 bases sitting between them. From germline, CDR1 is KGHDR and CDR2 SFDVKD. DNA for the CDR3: TGTGCCACCAGTGATTTCGGACAGGGAGGGGGCAATGAGCAGTTCTTC. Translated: CATSDFGQGGGNEQFF.

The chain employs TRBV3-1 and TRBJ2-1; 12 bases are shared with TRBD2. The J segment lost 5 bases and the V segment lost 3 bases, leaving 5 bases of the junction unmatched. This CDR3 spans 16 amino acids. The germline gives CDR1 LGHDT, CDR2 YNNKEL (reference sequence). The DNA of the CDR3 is TGTGCCAGCAGCCATGCTCTAGCGGGGGGGCACAATGAGCAGTTCTTC. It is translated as CASSHALAGGHNEQFF.

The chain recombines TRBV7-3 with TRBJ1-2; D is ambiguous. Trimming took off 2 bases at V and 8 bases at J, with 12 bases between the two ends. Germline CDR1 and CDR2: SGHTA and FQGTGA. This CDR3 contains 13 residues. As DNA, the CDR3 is TGTGCCAGCAGCTTATGGGGAAATAGCGGCTACACCTTC. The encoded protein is CASSLWGNSGYTF.

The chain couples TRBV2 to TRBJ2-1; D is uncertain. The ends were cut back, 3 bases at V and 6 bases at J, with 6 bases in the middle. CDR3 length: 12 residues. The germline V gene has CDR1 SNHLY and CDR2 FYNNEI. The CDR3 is CASSEFSNEQFF. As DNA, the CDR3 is TGTGCCAGCAGTGAGTTCAGCAATGAGCAGTTCTTC.

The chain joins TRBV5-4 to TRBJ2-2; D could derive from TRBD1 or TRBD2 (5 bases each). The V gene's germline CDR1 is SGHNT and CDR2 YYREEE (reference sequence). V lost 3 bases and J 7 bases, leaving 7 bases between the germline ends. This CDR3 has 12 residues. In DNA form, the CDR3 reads TGTGCCAGCAGCTGGGGGTACGGGGAGCTGTTTTTT. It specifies CASSWGYGELFF.

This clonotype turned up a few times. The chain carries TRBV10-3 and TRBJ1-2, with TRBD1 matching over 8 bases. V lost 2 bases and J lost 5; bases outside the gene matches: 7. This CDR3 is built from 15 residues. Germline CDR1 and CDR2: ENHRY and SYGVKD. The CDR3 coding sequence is TGTGCCATCAGTGAGCCCCGACAGGGGCGATATGGCTACACCTTC. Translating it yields CAISEPRQGRYGYTF.

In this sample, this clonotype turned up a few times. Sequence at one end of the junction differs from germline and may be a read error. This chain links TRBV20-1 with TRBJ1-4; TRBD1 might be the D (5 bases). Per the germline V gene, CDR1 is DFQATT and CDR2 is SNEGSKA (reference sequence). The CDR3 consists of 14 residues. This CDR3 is CSAPGGVGNGKLFF. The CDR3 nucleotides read TGCAGTGCCCCCGGGGGAGTGGGTAATGGAAAACTGTTTTTT.

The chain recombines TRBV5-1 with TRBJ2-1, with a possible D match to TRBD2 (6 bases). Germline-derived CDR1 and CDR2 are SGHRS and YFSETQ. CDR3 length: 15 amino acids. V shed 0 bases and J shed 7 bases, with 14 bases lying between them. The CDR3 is CASSLVPGGGNEQFF. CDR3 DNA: TGCGCCAGCAGCTTGGTTCCCGGGGGTGGGAATGAGCAGTTCTTC.

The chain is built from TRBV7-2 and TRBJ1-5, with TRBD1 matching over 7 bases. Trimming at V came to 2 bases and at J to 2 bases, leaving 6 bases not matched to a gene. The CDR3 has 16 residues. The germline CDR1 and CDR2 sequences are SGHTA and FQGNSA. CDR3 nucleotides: TGTGCCAGCAGCTTATGGCCAGGGACAGGCAATCAGCCCCAGCATTTT. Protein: CASSLWPGTGNQPQHF.

CDR3 sequence: CASSPDHEQYF. The CDR3 DNA is TGTGCCAGCAGTCCCGACCACGAGCAGTACTTC. The chain recombines TRBV12-3 or TRBV12-4 with TRBJ2-7; D remains ambiguous. V lost 5 bases to trimming and J lost 5 bases, with 7 bases between them. This CDR3 has 11 residues.

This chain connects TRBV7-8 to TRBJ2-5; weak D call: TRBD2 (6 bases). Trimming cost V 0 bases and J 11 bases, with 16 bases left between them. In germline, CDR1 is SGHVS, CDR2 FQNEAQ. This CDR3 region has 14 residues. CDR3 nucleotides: TGTGCCAGCAGCTTAGCGGACCTCTGGGGGGAGCAGTACTTC. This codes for CASSLADLWGEQYF.

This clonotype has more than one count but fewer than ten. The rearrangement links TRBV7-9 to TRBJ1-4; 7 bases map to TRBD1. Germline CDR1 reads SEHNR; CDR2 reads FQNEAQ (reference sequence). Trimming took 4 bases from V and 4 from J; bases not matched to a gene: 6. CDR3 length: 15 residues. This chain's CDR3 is CASSSPGQLNEKLFF. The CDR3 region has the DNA TGTGCCAGCAGCTCTCCGGGACAGCTTAATGAAAAACTGTTTTTT. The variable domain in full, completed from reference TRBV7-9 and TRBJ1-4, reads DTGVSQNPRHKITKRGQNVTFRCDPISEHNRLYWYRQTLGQGPEFLTYFQNEAQLEKSRLLSDRFSAERPKGSFSTLEIQRTEQGDSAMYLCASSSPGQLNEKLFFGSGTQLSVL.

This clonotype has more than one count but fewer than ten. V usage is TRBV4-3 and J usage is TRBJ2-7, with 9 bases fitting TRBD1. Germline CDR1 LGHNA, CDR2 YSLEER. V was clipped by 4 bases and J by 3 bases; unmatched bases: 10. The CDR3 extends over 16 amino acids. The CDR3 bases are TGCGCCAGCAGCCTGGAACCCGCGGGACAGGGCTACGAGCAGTACTTC. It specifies CASSLEPAGQGYEQYF.

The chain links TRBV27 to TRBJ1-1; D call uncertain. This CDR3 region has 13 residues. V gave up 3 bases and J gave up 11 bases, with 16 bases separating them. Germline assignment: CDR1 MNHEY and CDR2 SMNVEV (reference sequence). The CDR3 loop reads CASSFGGWEAAFF. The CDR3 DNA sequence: TGTGCCAGCAGTTTCGGAGGATGGGAGGCCGCTTTCTTT.